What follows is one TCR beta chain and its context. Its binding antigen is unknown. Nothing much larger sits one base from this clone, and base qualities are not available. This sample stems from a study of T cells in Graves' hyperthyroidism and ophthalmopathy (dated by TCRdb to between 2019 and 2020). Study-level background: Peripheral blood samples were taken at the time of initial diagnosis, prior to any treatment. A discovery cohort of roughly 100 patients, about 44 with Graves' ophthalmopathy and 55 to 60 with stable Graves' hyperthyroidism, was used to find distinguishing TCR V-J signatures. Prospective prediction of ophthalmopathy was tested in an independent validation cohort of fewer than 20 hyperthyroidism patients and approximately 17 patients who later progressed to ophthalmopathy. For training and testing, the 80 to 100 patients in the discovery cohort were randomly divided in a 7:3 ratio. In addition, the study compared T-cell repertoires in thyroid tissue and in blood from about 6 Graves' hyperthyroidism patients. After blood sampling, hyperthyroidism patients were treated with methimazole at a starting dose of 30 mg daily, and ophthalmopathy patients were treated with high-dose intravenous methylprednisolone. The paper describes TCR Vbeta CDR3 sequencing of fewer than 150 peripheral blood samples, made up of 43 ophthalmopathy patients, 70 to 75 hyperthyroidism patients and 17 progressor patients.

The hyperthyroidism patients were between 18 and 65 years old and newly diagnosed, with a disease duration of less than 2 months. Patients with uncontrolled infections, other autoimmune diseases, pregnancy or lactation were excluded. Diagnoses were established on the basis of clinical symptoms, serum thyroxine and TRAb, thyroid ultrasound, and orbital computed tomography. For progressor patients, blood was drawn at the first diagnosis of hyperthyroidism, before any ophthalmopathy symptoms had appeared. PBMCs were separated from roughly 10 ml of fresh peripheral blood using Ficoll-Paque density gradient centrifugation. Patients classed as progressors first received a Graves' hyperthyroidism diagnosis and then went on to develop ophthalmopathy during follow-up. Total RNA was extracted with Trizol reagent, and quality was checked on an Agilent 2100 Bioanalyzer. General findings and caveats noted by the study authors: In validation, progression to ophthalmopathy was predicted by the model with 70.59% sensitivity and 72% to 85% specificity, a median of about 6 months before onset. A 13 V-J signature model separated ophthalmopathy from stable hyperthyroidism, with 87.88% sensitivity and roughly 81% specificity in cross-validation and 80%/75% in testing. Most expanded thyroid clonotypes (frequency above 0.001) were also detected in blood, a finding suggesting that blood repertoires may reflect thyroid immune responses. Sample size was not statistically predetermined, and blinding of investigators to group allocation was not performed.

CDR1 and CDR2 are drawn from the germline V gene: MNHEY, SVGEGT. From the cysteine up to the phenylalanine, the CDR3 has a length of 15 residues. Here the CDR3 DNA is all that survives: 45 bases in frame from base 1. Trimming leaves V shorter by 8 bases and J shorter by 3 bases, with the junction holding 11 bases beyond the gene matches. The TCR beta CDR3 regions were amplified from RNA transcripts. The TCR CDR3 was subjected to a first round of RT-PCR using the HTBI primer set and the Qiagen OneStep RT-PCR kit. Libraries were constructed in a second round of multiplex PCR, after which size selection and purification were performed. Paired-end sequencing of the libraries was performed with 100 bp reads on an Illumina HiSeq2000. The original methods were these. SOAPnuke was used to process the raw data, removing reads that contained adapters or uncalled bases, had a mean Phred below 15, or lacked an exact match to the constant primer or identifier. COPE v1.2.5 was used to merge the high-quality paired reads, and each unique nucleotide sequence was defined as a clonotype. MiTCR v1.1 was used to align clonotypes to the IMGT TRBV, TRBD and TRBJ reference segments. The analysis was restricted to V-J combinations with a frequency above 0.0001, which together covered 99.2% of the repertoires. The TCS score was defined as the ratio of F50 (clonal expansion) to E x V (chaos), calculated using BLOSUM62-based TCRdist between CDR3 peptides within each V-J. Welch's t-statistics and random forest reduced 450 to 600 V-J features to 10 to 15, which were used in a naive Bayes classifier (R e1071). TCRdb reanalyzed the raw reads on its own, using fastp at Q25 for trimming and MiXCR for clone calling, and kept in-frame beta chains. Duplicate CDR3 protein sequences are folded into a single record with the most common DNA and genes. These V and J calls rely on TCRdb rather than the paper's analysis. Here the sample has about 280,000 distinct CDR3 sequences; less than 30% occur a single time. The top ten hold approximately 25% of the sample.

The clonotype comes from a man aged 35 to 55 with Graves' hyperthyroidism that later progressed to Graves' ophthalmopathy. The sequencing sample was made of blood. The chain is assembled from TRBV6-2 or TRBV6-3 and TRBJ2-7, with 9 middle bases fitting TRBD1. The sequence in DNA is TGTGCCAGCCGGGGAATGACAGGGGGTGACTACGAGCAGTACTTC. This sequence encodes CASRGMTGGDYEQYF.